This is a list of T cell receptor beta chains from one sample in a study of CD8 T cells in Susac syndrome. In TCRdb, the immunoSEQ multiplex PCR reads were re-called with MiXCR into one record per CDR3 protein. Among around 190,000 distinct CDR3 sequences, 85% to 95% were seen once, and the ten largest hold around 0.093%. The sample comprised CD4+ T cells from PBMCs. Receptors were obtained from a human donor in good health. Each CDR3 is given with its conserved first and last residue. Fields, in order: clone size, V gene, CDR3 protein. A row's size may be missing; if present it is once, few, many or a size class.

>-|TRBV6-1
CASTLKREGGNTGELFF
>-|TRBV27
CATHPNDRETQYF
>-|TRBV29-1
CSVGGRSGANVLTF
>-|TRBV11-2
CGSVPAPENTEAFF
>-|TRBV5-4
CASGGGGADNEQFF
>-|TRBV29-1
CSVPREGNTEAFF
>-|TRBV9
CASSASREDTEAFF
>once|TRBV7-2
CASSLEGSRYGYTF
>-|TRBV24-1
CATSLGGGNDEQFF
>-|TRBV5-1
CASRRDGGMEKLFF
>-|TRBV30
CAWGASSYNSPLHF
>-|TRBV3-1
CASSQEKSSQETQYF
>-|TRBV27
CASSHRVPRRNQPQHF
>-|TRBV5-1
CASSPGQGGVSDYGYTF
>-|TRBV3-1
CASSHGEKLFF
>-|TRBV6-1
CASSEAARAGETQYF
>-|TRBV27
CASSFGGGGAFF
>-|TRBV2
CASIPETEYGYTF
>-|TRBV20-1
CSDVVPGQGPNGGYTF
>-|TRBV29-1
CSVVAGPNQPQHF
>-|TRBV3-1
CASSVGISYNEQFF
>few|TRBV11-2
CASSLTGANVLTF
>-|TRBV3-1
CASSPGTYGYTF
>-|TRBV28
CATRSGIQPQHF
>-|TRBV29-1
CSVRQGNIQYF
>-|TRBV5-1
CASSVGAVNTEAFF
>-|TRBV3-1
CASSQRGPGETQYF
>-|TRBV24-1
CATSEYLAGDTGELFF
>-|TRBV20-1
CSARGLAGLSSYNEQFF
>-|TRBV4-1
CASSQVARGPYEQYF
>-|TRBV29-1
CSVTSGGAGNQPQHF
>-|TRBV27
CASSFRDSRRGAFF
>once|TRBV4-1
CASSQDIVGRRGFF
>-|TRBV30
CAWSFGGNQPQHF
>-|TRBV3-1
CASSLGLAPPYNEQFF
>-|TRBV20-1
CSARPGLTTYNEQFF
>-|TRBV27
CASSFRASGGPFSYEQYF